This T cell receptor beta chain comes out of a study of metastatic and nonmetastatic thyroid tumors. Background on the study: Repertoires from malignant and benign thyroid patients were compared across blood and tumor or nodule tissue.

In its sample, this clone was seen many times. Its antigen is unknown. Study outcomes and limitations: Versus benign nodules, malignant thyroid tumors reportedly had significantly higher TCR beta diversity, in blood and tumor.

Germline CDR1 is SEHNR and CDR2 is FQNEAQ (reference sequence). This CDR3 has 13 amino acids. Trimming pared 3 bases from V and 13 bases from J, leaving 18 bases between. In the authors' methods: In papillary thyroid cancer, a distant-metastasis classifier was built using CDR3 differences across clinicopathological groups. Through MiXCR, TCRdb re-clonotyped the PCR reads. TCRdb's processing, not the authors' own work, is the source of the V and J calls. The table has some 15,000 clones, roughly 13% seen once. Until they underwent thyroid surgery, no patient had received any treatment. The gene calls are TRBV7-9 and TRBJ1-1; D is perhaps TRBD1 (6 bases). The sample taken for sequencing was blood. This sequence was found in a female donor with papillary thyroid cancer or a benign thyroid nodule (not recorded which). Some clones in this sample may be carry-over from other donors' samples. DNA of the CDR3: TGTGCCAGCAGCTTCAACATCGGACAGCGCGGTTTCTTT. Protein product: CASSFNIGQRGFF.